These T cell receptor beta chains were read from a single sample in a study of Ad26.COV2.S vaccination and SARS-CoV-2 variants. The repertoire was sequenced with immunoSEQ multiplex PCR; TCRdb's copy has only in-frame clones and lacks some. The sample has roughly 700,000 clones; 89% are singletons. The sequencing here drew on peripheral blood, taken in a trial of Ad26.COV2.S vaccine versus placebo. Receptor source: a person aged 18-65 years who received the Ad26.COV2.S COVID-19 vaccine or a placebo. Both conserved end residues are part of each CDR3. Fields, in order: J gene, clone size, D gene, V gene, CDR3 DNA, CDR3 protein. A D gene is named only where the DNA matches it firmly. Some rows mark clone size as missing; the rest say once, few, many or name a class of expanded clone.

J: TRBJ1-2
size: NA
D: TRBD1
V: TRBV24-1
DNA: TGTGCCACCAGTGATTTGTACAGGGGCTATGGCTACACCTTC
CDR3: CATSDLYRGYGYTF

J: TRBJ2-7
size: NA
D: NA
V: TRBV6-5
DNA: TGTGCCAGCAGTTACGCCGCCGGACAGATATCCTACGAGCAGTACTTC
CDR3: CASSYAAGQISYEQYF

J: TRBJ2-3
size: NA
D: NA
V: TRBV5-1
DNA: TGCGCCAGCAGCTTGGGGAGGGATACGCAGTATTTT
CDR3: CASSLGRDTQYF

J: TRBJ1-1
size: NA
D: NA
V: TRBV5-1
DNA: TGCGCCAGCAGCTTGCCGGGGATTTCTGAAGCTTTCTTT
CDR3: CASSLPGISEAFF

J: TRBJ2-1
size: NA
D: NA
V: TRBV7-6
DNA: TGTGCCAGCAGCTTCGCACCCAGTTCCTACAATGAGCAGTTCTTC
CDR3: CASSFAPSSYNEQFF

J: TRBJ1-5
size: NA
D: NA
V: TRBV7-8
DNA: TGTGCCAGCAGCTTAAGGACAGCGCCTGATCAGCCCCAGCATTTT
CDR3: CASSLRTAPDQPQHF

J: TRBJ1-5
size: few
D: NA
V: TRBV12-3/TRBV12-4
DNA: TGTGCCAGCAGTTTGATTTATCAGCCCCAGCATTTT
CDR3: CASSLIYQPQHF

J: TRBJ1-5
size: NA
D: TRBD1
V: TRBV18
DNA: TGTGCCAGCTCACCCGGGGTGGCAGGGGGTCAGCCCCAGCATTTT
CDR3: CASSPGVAGGQPQHF

J: TRBJ2-1
size: NA
D: NA
V: TRBV24-1
DNA: TGTGCCACCGGAGTGGGCCGAGACAGGTCCTACAATGAGCAGTTCTTC
CDR3: CATGVGRDRSYNEQFF

J: TRBJ2-7
size: NA
D: NA
V: TRBV12-3/TRBV12-4
DNA: TGTGCCAGCAGCCCCGCAGCTAGCTACGAGCAGTACTTC
CDR3: CASSPAASYEQYF

J: TRBJ1-5
size: NA
D: NA
V: TRBV27
DNA: TGTGCCAGCAGTGACGGTCACAATCAGCCCCAGCATTTT
CDR3: CASSDGHNQPQHF

J: TRBJ2-1
size: NA
D: NA
V: TRBV6-6
DNA: TGTGCCAGCAGGCGAGCAGATGAGCAGTTCTTC
CDR3: CASRRADEQFF

J: TRBJ1-3
size: NA
D: TRBD1
V: TRBV6-6
DNA: TGTGCCAGCAGCCGGGACAGGGAGAGCTTCAGAAGCCCCTCTCCTGGAAACACCATATATTTT
CDR3: CASSRDRESFRSPSPGNTIYF

J: TRBJ1-1
size: NA
D: NA
V: TRBV11-2
DNA: TGTGCCAGCACTCGGGGGGCCAACACTGAAGCTTTCTTT
CDR3: CASTRGANTEAFF

J: TRBJ2-5
size: NA
D: NA
V: TRBV6-2/TRBV6-3
DNA: TGTGCCAGCAGTTACGTAGGGCAGCTACAAGAGACCCAGTACTTC
CDR3: CASSYVGQLQETQYF

J: TRBJ2-5
size: NA
D: TRBD1
V: TRBV19
DNA: TGTGCCAGTAGTAAAAACAGGGGAGAGACCCAGTACTTC
CDR3: CASSKNRGETQYF

J: TRBJ1-5
size: NA
D: NA
V: TRBV6-4
DNA: TGTGCCAGCAGCGGGCCGCTCAATCAGCCCCAGCATTTT
CDR3: CASSGPLNQPQHF

J: TRBJ2-2
size: NA
D: TRBD2
V: TRBV5-3
DNA: TGTGCCAGAAACTCCCACGGGACTAGCGGGGGACCCAACACCGGGGAGCTGTTTTTT
CDR3: CARNSHGTSGGPNTGELFF

J: TRBJ1-2
size: NA
D: NA
V: TRBV5-1
DNA: TGCGCCAGCAGCTTGGAGGGGCCTCCGCTCGGTGGCTACACCTTC
CDR3: CASSLEGPPLGGYTF

J: TRBJ1-1
size: NA
D: TRBD1
V: TRBV30
DNA: TGTGCCTGGAGCCCGACAGGGGGCAATATGGGCACTGAAGCTTTCTTT
CDR3: CAWSPTGGNMGTEAFF

J: TRBJ1-2
size: NA
D: NA
V: TRBV15
DNA: TGTGCCACCAGCAGAACTAGGGAGGGGGGACCCAACTATGGCTACACCTTC
CDR3: CATSRTREGGPNYGYTF

J: TRBJ2-1
size: NA
D: TRBD1
V: TRBV5-6
DNA: TGTGCCAGCATCCGACCCGGGACAGGGTATAATGAGCAGTTCTTC
CDR3: CASIRPGTGYNEQFF

J: TRBJ1-2
size: NA
D: TRBD1
V: TRBV30
DNA: TGTGCCTGCCAGGACAGGGTCCCCGGCTACACCTTC
CDR3: CACQDRVPGYTF

J: TRBJ2-1
size: NA
D: NA
V: TRBV6-1
DNA: TGTGCCAGCAGTTATAGGAAGAAAAACAATGAGCAGTTCTTC
CDR3: CASSYRKKNNEQFF

J: TRBJ2-1
size: NA
D: NA
V: TRBV30
DNA: TGTGCCTGGAGTCTGGGACCTTACAATGAGCAGTTCTTC
CDR3: CAWSLGPYNEQFF

J: TRBJ1-5
size: NA
D: TRBD1
V: TRBV5-6
DNA: TGTGCCAGCAGCTTTTACAGGGGGCAGCAGCCCCAGCATTTT
CDR3: CASSFYRGQQPQHF

J: TRBJ1-4
size: NA
D: NA
V: TRBV12-5
DNA: TGTGCTAGTGGCCCCGGGACGGAAAATGAAAAACTGTTTTTT
CDR3: CASGPGTENEKLFF

J: TRBJ2-3
size: once
D: NA
V: TRBV5-1
DNA: TGCGCCAGCAGCAGAGGGGACAAGAGCACAGATACGCAGTATTTT
CDR3: CASSRGDKSTDTQYF

J: TRBJ2-3
size: NA
D: NA
V: TRBV19
DNA: TGTGCCAGTAGTACGGGAACTGGACACTACACAGATACGCAGTATTTT
CDR3: CASSTGTGHYTDTQYF

J: TRBJ2-3
size: NA
D: NA
V: TRBV3-1/TRBV3-2
DNA: TGTGCCAGCAGCACTATGGGGGAGAAGGCAGATACGCAGTATTTT
CDR3: CASSTMGEKADTQYF

J: TRBJ1-1
size: NA
D: TRBD1
V: TRBV6-5
DNA: TGTGCCAGCAGTTATAGCTCGACAGGGGACACTGAAGCTTTCTTT
CDR3: CASSYSSTGDTEAFF

J: TRBJ2-6
size: NA
D: NA
V: TRBV18
DNA: TGTGCCAGCTCGCAGTGGCAGACCAACGTCCTGACTTTC
CDR3: CASSQWQTNVLTF

J: TRBJ2-1
size: NA
D: NA
V: TRBV15
DNA: TGTGCCACCAGCAGAGTATTTTGGAACAATGAGCAGTTCTTC
CDR3: CATSRVFWNNEQFF

J: TRBJ1-5
size: NA
D: NA
V: TRBV18
DNA: TGTGCCAGCTCCACCCGGCAGACTAATCAGCCCCAGCATTTT
CDR3: CASSTRQTNQPQHF

J: TRBJ2-7
size: NA
D: NA
V: TRBV29-1
DNA: TGCAGCGTTGGAGGGGGGGTTTCGAGCTACGAGCAGTACTTC
CDR3: CSVGGGVSSYEQYF

J: TRBJ1-1
size: NA
D: NA
V: TRBV29-1
DNA: TGCAGCGCGGAGAGTACTAACAGACCTAACACTGAAGCTTTCTTT
CDR3: CSAESTNRPNTEAFF

J: TRBJ2-1
size: NA
D: TRBD2
V: TRBV5-5
DNA: TGTGCCAGCAGCCTGGGGGGACTAGCGGCCTACAATGAGCAGTTCTTC
CDR3: CASSLGGLAAYNEQFF

J: TRBJ2-2
size: NA
D: TRBD1
V: TRBV19
DNA: TGTGCCAGTCTGACAGGGGCCTTGAACACCGGGGAGCTGTTTTTT
CDR3: CASLTGALNTGELFF

J: TRBJ2-4
size: few
D: NA
V: TRBV5-6
DNA: TGTGCCAGCAGCTTACTAGGAGGTCTCGGGAACATTCAGTACTTC
CDR3: CASSLLGGLGNIQYF

J: TRBJ2-3
size: NA
D: NA
V: TRBV28
DNA: TGTGCCAGCAGAATAGGGGGGACGGAATTAGATACGCAGTATTTT
CDR3: CASRIGGTELDTQYF

J: TRBJ2-3
size: NA
D: NA
V: TRBV7-6
DNA: TGTGCCAGCAGCTTAGTGGGGGGAGGCACAGATACGCAGTATTTT
CDR3: CASSLVGGGTDTQYF

J: TRBJ1-1
size: NA
D: NA
V: TRBV6-5
DNA: TGTGCCAGCAGTTACTCATTTCTGCCGGGGGGTACTGAAGCTTTCTTT
CDR3: CASSYSFLPGGTEAFF

J: TRBJ1-5
size: NA
D: NA
V: TRBV10-3
DNA: TGTGCCATCAGTGGGGGCAGCAATCAGCCCCAGCATTTT
CDR3: CAISGGSNQPQHF

J: TRBJ2-3
size: few
D: NA
V: TRBV7-8
DNA: TGTGCCAGCAGCTTAAAGCGAGTAAGCACAGATACGCAGTATTTT
CDR3: CASSLKRVSTDTQYF

J: TRBJ2-1
size: NA
D: NA
V: TRBV10-1
DNA: TGCGCCAGCAGCTCGACCGGGACACCTTACAATGAGCAGTTCTTC
CDR3: CASSSTGTPYNEQFF

J: TRBJ1-4
size: NA
D: TRBD1
V: TRBV30
DNA: TGTGCCCACGGGACAGGGGGCCTAAATGAAAAACTGTTTTTT
CDR3: CAHGTGGLNEKLFF

J: TRBJ2-3
size: NA
D: NA
V: TRBV29-1
DNA: TGCAGCGCCGCTCGACTGAGCACAGATACGCAGTATTTT
CDR3: CSAARLSTDTQYF

J: TRBJ1-5
size: NA
D: NA
V: TRBV27
DNA: TGTGCCAGCAGTTCCGCAATCCATACCAGCAATCAGCCCCAGCATTTT
CDR3: CASSSAIHTSNQPQHF

J: TRBJ1-1
size: NA
D: NA
V: TRBV30
DNA: TGTGCCTGGAGTGTAAGGTTGGCCACTGAAGCTTTCTTT
CDR3: CAWSVRLATEAFF

J: TRBJ2-6
size: NA
D: NA
V: TRBV30
DNA: TGTGCCTGGAGTGGAGACCCCGAGGAGGGACGTGGGGCCAACGTCCTGACTTTC
CDR3: CAWSGDPEEGRGANVLTF

J: TRBJ1-1
size: few
D: NA
V: TRBV19
DNA: TGTGCCAGTAGTATGAGGAAGGGATCCATGAACACTGAAGCTTTCTTT
CDR3: CASSMRKGSMNTEAFF